This T cell receptor beta chain comes out of a study of T cells in localized non-small cell lung cancer. Data came from immunoSEQ multiplex PCR; TCRdb stores just in-frame clones and leaves some out. The sample contains 25,000 to 30,000 clones, 82% of which appear only once. This clonotype was sampled from a woman aged 40-69 years with stage I lung adenocarcinoma. This specimen consisted of peripheral blood, obtained before any cancer treatment.

The CDR3 DNA reads TGTGCCAGTGCCCCCGGGACAGGAGCCCGGGGGCCCCAGCATTTT. It is translated as CASAPGTGARGPQHF. The chain couples TRBV2 to TRBJ1-5, with TRBD1 matching over 8 bases. The V gene's germline CDR1 is SNHLY and CDR2 FYNNEI. With 9 bases clipped from V and 9 bases from J, the junction kept 16 bases outside the gene matches. This CDR3 comprises 15 residues.